The clone carrying this T cell receptor (beta chain) has just one count. No antigen is known for it. The source of the sample is a study of a mutant IDH1 vaccine in newly diagnosed glioma. Regarding time point: week 23, last vaccination. All doses held 300 ug of mutant IDH1 20-mer peptide, with topical imiquimod. Notes on the study in general: Immune responses induced by the vaccine were seen in roughly 93% of patients, spanning multiple MHC alleles.

The data were produced by immunoSEQ multiplex PCR, yet TCRdb's version contains in-frame clones alone and is incomplete. Among approximately 79,000 clones, around 83% were seen once, and the ten largest hold 0.6% to 0.95%. In germline, CDR1 is MNHEY, CDR2 SVGAGI. This CDR3 is built from 14 residues. Trimming pared 1 base from V and 0 bases from J, leaving 7 bases between. The TCR sequence derives from a woman in her forties or fifties with glioma. Sample: PBMCs, taken from a glioma patient whose treatment included an IDH1 peptide vaccine. The rearrangement links TRBV6-5 to TRBJ2-7; D gene ambiguous. The CDR3 region has the DNA TGTGCCAGCAGTTACTTTAGGGCCTCCTACGAGCAGTACTTC. Translated: CASSYFRASYEQYF.